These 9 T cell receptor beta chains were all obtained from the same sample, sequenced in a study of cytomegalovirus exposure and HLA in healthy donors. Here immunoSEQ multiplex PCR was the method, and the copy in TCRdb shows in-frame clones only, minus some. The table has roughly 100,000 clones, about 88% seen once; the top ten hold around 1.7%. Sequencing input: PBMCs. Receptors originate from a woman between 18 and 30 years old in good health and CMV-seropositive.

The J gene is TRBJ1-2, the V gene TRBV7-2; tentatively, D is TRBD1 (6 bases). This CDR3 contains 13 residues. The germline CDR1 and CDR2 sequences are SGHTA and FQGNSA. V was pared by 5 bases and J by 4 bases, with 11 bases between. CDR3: CASSRGGAYGYTF. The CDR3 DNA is TGTGCCAGCAGCCGGGGGGGGGCCTATGGCTACACCTTC.

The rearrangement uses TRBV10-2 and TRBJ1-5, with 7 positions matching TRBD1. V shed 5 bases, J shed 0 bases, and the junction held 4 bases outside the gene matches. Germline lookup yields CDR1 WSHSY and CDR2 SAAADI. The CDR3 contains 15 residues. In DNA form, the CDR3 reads TGCGCCAGCAGTTGGACAGGAAATAGCAATCAGCCCCAGCATTTT. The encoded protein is CASSWTGNSNQPQHF.

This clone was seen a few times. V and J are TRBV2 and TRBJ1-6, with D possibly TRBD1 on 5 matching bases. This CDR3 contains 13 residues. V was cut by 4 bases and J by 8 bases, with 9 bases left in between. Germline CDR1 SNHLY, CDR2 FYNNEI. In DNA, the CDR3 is TGTGCCAGCAGTGGGCGGGGGGATTCACCCCTCCACTTT. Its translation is CASSGRGDSPLHF.

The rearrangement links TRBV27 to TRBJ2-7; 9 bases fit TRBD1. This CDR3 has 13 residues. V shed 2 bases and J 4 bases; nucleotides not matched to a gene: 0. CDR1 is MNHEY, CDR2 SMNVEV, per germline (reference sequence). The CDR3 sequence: CASSLGTGYEQYV. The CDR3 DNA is TGTGCCAGCAGTTTAGGGACAGGGTACGAGCAGTACGTC.

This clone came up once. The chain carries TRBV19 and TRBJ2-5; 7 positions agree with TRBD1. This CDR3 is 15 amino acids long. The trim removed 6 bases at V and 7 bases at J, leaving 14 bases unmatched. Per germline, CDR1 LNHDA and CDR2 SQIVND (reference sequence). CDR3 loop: CASSGTGDPRGTQYF. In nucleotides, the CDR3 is TGTGCCAGTAGCGGTACAGGGGATCCGCGAGGGACCCAGTACTTC.

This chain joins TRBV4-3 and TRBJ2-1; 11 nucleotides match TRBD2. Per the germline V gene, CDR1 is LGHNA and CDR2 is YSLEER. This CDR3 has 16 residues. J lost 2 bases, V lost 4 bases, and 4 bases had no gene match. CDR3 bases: TGCGCCAGCAGCCTGACTAGCGGGGAGGCCTACAATGAGCAGTTCTTC. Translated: CASSLTSGEAYNEQFF.

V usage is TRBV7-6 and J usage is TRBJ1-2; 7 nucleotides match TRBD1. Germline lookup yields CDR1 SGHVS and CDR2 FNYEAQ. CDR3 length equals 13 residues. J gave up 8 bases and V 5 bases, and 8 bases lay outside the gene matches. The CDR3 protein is CASSLGGAAGYTF. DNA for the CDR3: TGTGCCAGCAGCCTAGGGGGCGCGGCCGGCTACACCTTC.

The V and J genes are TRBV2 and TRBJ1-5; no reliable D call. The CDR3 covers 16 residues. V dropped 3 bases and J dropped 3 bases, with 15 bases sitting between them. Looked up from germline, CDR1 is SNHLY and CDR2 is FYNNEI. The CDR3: CASSDLLGRPNQPQHF. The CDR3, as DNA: TGTGCCAGCAGTGACCTTCTGGGCAGGCCCAATCAGCCCCAGCATTTT.

CDR3 sequence (DNA): TGTGCCAGCAGCTATGCAGAACAACCGGACAGGAGGCAAGAGACCCAGTACTTC. Its protein is CASSYAEQPDRRQETQYF. The chain links TRBV7-9 to TRBJ2-5; 7 bases align to TRBD1. Germline V CDR1 and CDR2: SEHNR, FQNEAQ (reference sequence). Losses at the gene ends were 4 bases for V and 2 bases for J; bases not matched to a gene: 16. This CDR3 comprises 18 residues. Complete variable domain (other parts from reference TRBV7-9 and TRBJ2-5): DTGVSQNPRHKITKRGQNVTFRCDPISEHNRLYWYRQTLGQGPEFLTYFQNEAQLEKSRLLSDRFSAERPKGSFSTLEIQRTEQGDSAMYLCASSYAEQPDRRQETQYFGPGTRLLVL.